These T cell receptor beta chains were read from a single sample in a study of cytomegalovirus exposure and HLA in healthy donors. TCRdb's copy holds only in-frame clones and misses some; the assay was immunoSEQ multiplex PCR. The table lists around 100,000 clones, approximately 87% of them singletons. Input material: PBMCs. These receptor sequences come from a man aged 35 to 55 in good health and CMV-seronegative. CDR3s leave out the opening cysteine and the closing phenylalanine or tryptophan. Fields, in order: V gene, J gene, CDR3 protein.

>TRBV9|TRBJ2-2
ASSVASRNTGELF
>TRBV2|TRBJ2-7
ASSATPGGYEQY
>TRBV5-1|TRBJ1-6
ASSRDTYNSPLH
>TRBV6-1|TRBJ2-2
ASRSGGAPGELF
>TRBV6-5|TRBJ2-7
ASSQDSYEQY
>TRBV9|TRBJ2-5
ASSVAGGRGGETQY
>TRBV6-1|TRBJ2-3
ASTGGYSTDTQY
>TRBV5-3|TRBJ2-2
ARSYRTGGSGELF
>TRBV7-6|TRBJ2-6
ASSLSAGANVLT
>TRBV27|TRBJ2-1
ASSFILAPEQF
>TRBV30|TRBJ1-6
AWSVPGIVSPLH
>TRBV5-1|TRBJ2-1
ASSPQRGAYNEQF
>TRBV4-1|TRBJ2-2
ASSRLTVNTGELF
>TRBV9|TRBJ2-1
ASSGTGNSYNEQF
>TRBV5-1|TRBJ2-1
ASSAGQGSYNEQF
>TRBV5-6|TRBJ2-2
AGQPSGNTGELF
>TRBV4-1|TRBJ2-7
ASSQGGGLISYEQY